This T cell receptor beta chain was profiled in a study of OX40 agonist ivuxolimab in advanced cancers. Data came from immunoSEQ multiplex PCR; TCRdb stores just in-frame clones and leaves some out. The sample holds around 67,000 clones, around nine tenths seen once. The CDR3 has 13 residues. Germline CDR1 reads SGHNT; CDR2 reads YYREEE (reference sequence). Trimming stripped 9 bases from V and 0 bases from J, with 10 bases between. The starting material was CD4+ or CD8+ T cells sorted from blood, obtained in a trial of the OX40 agonist ivuxolimab. The receptor's source is an adult with an advanced solid tumor such as melanoma, head and neck, liver or kidney cancer. The rearrangement links TRBV5-4 to TRBJ2-1; D remains unclear. Here the CDR3 reads CATSRVSYNEQFF. As DNA, the CDR3 is TGTGCCACCTCCCGTGTCTCCTACAATGAGCAGTTCTTC.